The entry below describes one TCR beta chain. The data derive from a study of blood T cell repertoires in COVID-19. As for the study in general: Some COVID-19 samples were acute and others convalescent; all came from the United States, Italy and Spain. PBMCs, B-cell-depleted T cells, or T cells provided the cDNA or gDNA that made up the material.

The CDR3 consists of 14 residues. Per germline, CDR1 SEHNR and CDR2 FQNEAQ (reference sequence). Trimming removed 7 bases at V and 8 bases at J, with 19 bases between. Sequencing was performed with immunoSEQ multiplex PCR; in TCRdb, only in-frame clones are kept and a portion is missing. The sample carries under 300,000 clones, under 85% recorded once. This chain uses TRBV7-9 with TRBJ2-3; D is unresolved. Sequenced input: peripheral blood. The clonotype originates from a human donor in a cohort sampled during active COVID-19. CDR3: CASTVPGRLATQYF. In nucleotides, the CDR3 is TGTGCCAGCACCGTACCTGGCAGACTTGCTACGCAGTATTTT.